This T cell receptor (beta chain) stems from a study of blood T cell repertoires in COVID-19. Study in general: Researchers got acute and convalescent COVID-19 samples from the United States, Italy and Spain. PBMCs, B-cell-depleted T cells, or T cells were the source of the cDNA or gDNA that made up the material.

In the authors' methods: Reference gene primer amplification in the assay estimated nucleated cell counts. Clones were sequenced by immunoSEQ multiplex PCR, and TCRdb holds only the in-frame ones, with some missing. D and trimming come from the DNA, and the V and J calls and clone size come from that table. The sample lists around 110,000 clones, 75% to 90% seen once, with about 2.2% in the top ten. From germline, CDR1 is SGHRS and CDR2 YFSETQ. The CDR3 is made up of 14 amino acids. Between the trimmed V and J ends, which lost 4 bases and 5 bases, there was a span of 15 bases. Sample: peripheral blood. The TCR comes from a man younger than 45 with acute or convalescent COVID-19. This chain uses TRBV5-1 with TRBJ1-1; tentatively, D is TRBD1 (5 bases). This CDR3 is CASSPGGGETEAFF. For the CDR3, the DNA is TGCGCCAGCAGCCCCGGGGGGGGAGAGACTGAAGCTTTCTTT. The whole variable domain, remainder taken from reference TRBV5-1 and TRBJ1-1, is KAGVTQTPRYLIKTRGQQVTLSCSPISGHRSVSWYQQTPGQGLQFLFEYFSETQRNKGNFPGRFSGRQFSNSRSEMNVSTLELGDSALYLCASSPGGGETEAFFGQGTRLTVV.